These T cell receptor beta chains were read from a single sample in a study of response to subunit inactivated influenza vaccine. TCRdb itself ran the RT-PCR reads through MiXCR, one entry per CDR3 protein. The data contain roughly 700,000 distinct CDR3 sequences, approximately 15% of them singletons. The sequencing here drew on PBMCs from blood, taken less than 15 days before vaccination. The origin of the receptors is a man between 45 and 60 years old who received an inactivated influenza vaccine. Both conserved end residues are part of each CDR3. Each record gives: J gene, clone size, D gene, V gene, CDR3 protein, CDR3 DNA. D genes are given only for firm matches. Rows may omit the clone size; those that give it use once, few, many or a size class.

j_gene: TRBJ2-1
abundance: NA
d_gene: NA
v_gene: TRBV5-5
CDR3aa: CASSLISGNEQFF
CDR3nt: TGTGCCAGCAGCTTGATTTCCGGGAATGAGCAGTTCTTC

j_gene: TRBJ1-4
abundance: NA
d_gene: NA
v_gene: TRBV19
CDR3aa: CASSAYRASNEKLFF
CDR3nt: TGTGCCAGTAGTGCGTACAGGGCGTCTAATGAAAAACTGTTTTTT

j_gene: TRBJ2-5
abundance: few
d_gene: NA
v_gene: TRBV9
CDR3aa: CASSVGASAQTQYF
CDR3nt: TGTGCCAGCAGCGTAGGGGCTAGCGCGCAGACCCAGTACTTC

j_gene: TRBJ2-5
abundance: NA
d_gene: NA
v_gene: TRBV2
CDR3aa: CASSVTDRETQYF
CDR3nt: TGTGCCAGCAGTGTTACCGATCGAGAGACCCAGTACTTC

j_gene: TRBJ2-5
abundance: NA
d_gene: TRBD1
v_gene: TRBV11-2
CDR3aa: CASSLDPTGGQETQYF
CDR3nt: TGTGCCAGCAGCTTAGACCCGACAGGGGGACAAGAGACCCAGTACTTC

j_gene: TRBJ1-1
abundance: few
d_gene: TRBD1
v_gene: TRBV10-3
CDR3aa: CAISETRGRGTEAFF
CDR3nt: TGTGCCATCAGTGAGACCAGGGGGCGTGGAACTGAAGCTTTCTTT

j_gene: TRBJ2-2
abundance: many
d_gene: NA
v_gene: TRBV11-2
CDR3aa: CASSEVGAGELFF
CDR3nt: TGTGCCAGCAGCGAGGTGGGGGCCGGGGAGCTGTTTTTT

j_gene: TRBJ2-3
abundance: few
d_gene: TRBD2
v_gene: TRBV6-1
CDR3aa: CASRLSGGAADTQYF
CDR3nt: TGTGCCAGCAGGCTTAGCGGGGGGGCCGCAGATACGCAGTATTTT

j_gene: TRBJ1-5
abundance: few
d_gene: TRBD1
v_gene: TRBV12-3/TRBV12-4
CDR3aa: CASSLPGQSYQPQHF
CDR3nt: TGTGCCAGCAGTTTACCGGGACAGAGTTATCAGCCCCAGCATTTT

j_gene: TRBJ2-2
abundance: NA
d_gene: NA
v_gene: TRBV30
CDR3aa: CAWSPLGAGELFF
CDR3nt: TGTGCCTGGAGTCCCTTGGGGGCCGGGGAGCTGTTTTTT

j_gene: TRBJ2-2
abundance: NA
d_gene: NA
v_gene: TRBV6-5
CDR3aa: CASSFARGTGELFF
CDR3nt: TGTGCCAGCAGTTTTGCCCGAGGCACCGGGGAGCTGTTTTTT

j_gene: TRBJ1-5
abundance: few
d_gene: NA
v_gene: TRBV4-1
CDR3aa: CASSQAPEGTSNQPQHF
CDR3nt: TGCGCCAGCAGCCAGGCCCCCGAGGGTACTAGCAATCAGCCCCAGCATTTT

j_gene: TRBJ2-5
abundance: NA
d_gene: NA
v_gene: TRBV7-2
CDR3aa: CASTGQATQYF
CDR3nt: TGTGCCAGCACCGGGCAGGCGACCCAGTACTTC

j_gene: TRBJ1-1
abundance: few
d_gene: NA
v_gene: TRBV27
CDR3aa: CASSLSQGGITEAFF
CDR3nt: TGTGCCAGCAGTTTATCGCAGGGAGGGATCACTGAAGCTTTCTTT

j_gene: TRBJ2-1
abundance: few
d_gene: NA
v_gene: TRBV14
CDR3aa: CASSQDQLVSQFF
CDR3nt: TGTGCCAGCAGCCAAGATCAACTGGTCTCGCAGTTCTTC

j_gene: TRBJ2-5
abundance: NA
d_gene: TRBD2
v_gene: TRBV5-1
CDR3aa: CASRTSVEETQYF
CDR3nt: TGCGCCAGCAGGACTAGCGTCGAAGAGACCCAGTACTTC

j_gene: TRBJ2-3
abundance: few
d_gene: TRBD1
v_gene: TRBV5-4
CDR3aa: CASSLVDRGPDTQYF
CDR3nt: TGTGCCAGCAGCTTGGTGGACAGGGGACCAGATACGCAGTATTTT

j_gene: TRBJ1-5
abundance: few
d_gene: TRBD1
v_gene: TRBV2
CDR3aa: CATSGQPRTPQHF
CDR3nt: TGTGCCACCTCGGGACAGCCTCGTACCCCCCAGCATTTT

j_gene: TRBJ2-7
abundance: NA
d_gene: NA
v_gene: TRBV5-1
CDR3aa: CASSLDSIHEQYF
CDR3nt: TGCGCCAGCAGCTTGGATAGCATCCACGAGCAGTACTTC

j_gene: TRBJ2-1
abundance: few
d_gene: NA
v_gene: TRBV4-3
CDR3aa: CASSQDRGGEYNEQFF
CDR3nt: TGCGCCAGCAGCCAAGATCGGGGCGGGGAGTACAATGAGCAGTTCTTC

j_gene: TRBJ2-5
abundance: NA
d_gene: TRBD1
v_gene: TRBV6-2/TRBV6-3
CDR3aa: CASSDSGQGLHF
CDR3nt: TGTGCCAGCAGCGACTCCGGACAGGGTTTGCACTTC

j_gene: TRBJ1-1
abundance: few
d_gene: NA
v_gene: TRBV7-6
CDR3aa: CASSLSSGTEAFF
CDR3nt: TGTGCCAGCAGCTTATCGAGCGGCACTGAAGCTTTCTTT

j_gene: TRBJ2-1
abundance: NA
d_gene: NA
v_gene: TRBV20-1
CDR3aa: CSAISTKEYNEQFF
CDR3nt: TGCAGTGCTATCTCGACTAAAGAGTACAATGAGCAGTTCTTC

j_gene: TRBJ1-5
abundance: NA
d_gene: NA
v_gene: TRBV6-6
CDR3aa: CASSYSREPQHF
CDR3nt: TGTGCCAGCAGTTACTCCCGGGAGCCCCAGCATTTT

j_gene: TRBJ1-2
abundance: few
d_gene: NA
v_gene: TRBV24-1
CDR3aa: CATSDLAANYGYTF
CDR3nt: TGTGCCACCAGTGATTTGGCAGCCAACTATGGCTACACCTTC

j_gene: TRBJ1-5
abundance: NA
d_gene: TRBD1
v_gene: TRBV4-1
CDR3aa: CASSQQQGDQPQHF
CDR3nt: TGCGCCAGCAGCCAACAACAGGGGGATCAGCCCCAGCATTTT

j_gene: TRBJ2-1
abundance: few
d_gene: NA
v_gene: TRBV10-3
CDR3aa: CANRDGTHNEQFF
CDR3nt: TGTGCCAACCGGGACGGAACTCACAATGAGCAGTTCTTC